This is a list of T cell receptor beta chains from one sample in a study of CXCR3-negative and CXCR3-positive naive CD8 T cells. TCRdb re-called the 5' RACE reads and gives one entry per CDR3 protein, without DNA. The repertoire table contains nearly 90,000 distinct CDR3 sequences. Sequencing was carried out using naive CXCR3+ CD8+ T cells from blood. The receptors were gathered from a human donor in good health. Some clones in this sample may be carry-over from other donors' samples. Both conserved end residues are part of each CDR3. Each record gives: J gene, V gene, CDR3 protein.

>TRBJ2-5|TRBV7-3
CASSLTGGREETQYF
>TRBJ2-7|TRBV4-3
CASSQAFVERDSYEQYF
>TRBJ2-7|TRBV9
CASSLWDEAGYERYF
>TRBJ2-7|TRBV28
CASSEVESSYEQYF
>TRBJ2-7|TRBV10-3
CASGPRLTGDSYEQYF
>TRBJ2-5|TRBV28
CASSLFQGRETQYF
>TRBJ1-2|TRBV27
CASSCNDLRDRACYGYTF
>TRBJ2-3|TRBV28
CASSPGTASTDTQYF
>TRBJ2-7|TRBV2
CASSVLAGGGDYDEQYF
>TRBJ2-7|TRBV29-1
CSVRMGLSYEQYF
>TRBJ2-1|TRBV24-1
CATSDFGGGAIDEQFF
>TRBJ1-1|TRBV18
CASSPPGGSEAFF
>TRBJ2-7|TRBV28
CASRQPGQGPPYEQYF